This T cell receptor beta chain comes out of a study of blood T cell repertoires in COVID-19 (TCRdb year 2020). For the wider study: The collaborator samples originated in the United States, Italy and Spain and spanned the acute and convalescent phases of COVID-19. Samples came from the ongoing ImmuneRACE study (first 160 participants) plus 1,254 subjects from 6 global collaborators. Where HLA class I and class II types were available, the types were taken from metadata supplied by the sample provider, not from assay-based typing. The prospective study material was composed of cDNA or gDNA derived from T cells, B-cell-depleted T cells, or PBMCs. A freely available public database, intended as a resource for researchers studying the immune response to SARS-CoV-2, is where the repertoires were released. Subjects who had been exposed to COVID-19, were actively infected with it, or had recovered from it provided the deeply sampled blood TCRbeta repertoires that made up the dataset. The sample metadata nearly always contained a de-identified subject ID, COVID-19 status, age in years and sex. Points the paper makes about the study in general: The quantity of clinical and demographic metadata differed by source and by participant and was supplied without curation.

In the prospective study, participants were about 18 to 90 years old, resided in about two dozen geographic areas of the United States, and were enrolled through a virtual design. In the prospective study, participants were assigned to cohorts based on the clinical history participants reported in a screening survey and a study questionnaire. Recovered participants in ImmuneRACE Cohort 3 were defined by two consecutive negative NP/OP PCR tests, clearance by a healthcare professional, or resolution of symptoms. In the prospective study, mobile phlebotomists collected whole blood, serum and a nasopharyngeal or oropharyngeal swab from each participant. Prospective study participants could optionally give additional blood draws and questionnaires over an approximately 2-month period. Blood samples from the prospective study were shipped frozen or at room temperature prior to DNA extraction. About this clone itself: Its cognate antigen has yet to be identified. One base away there is no much larger clone; base qualities are not given.

From the germline V gene, CDR1 is SQVTM and CDR2 is ANQGSEA. The CDR3 runs 11 amino acids, cysteine and phenylalanine included. The CDR3 DNA has 33 bases and is translated from base 1. Between the V and J ends, shortened by 2 bases and 9 bases respectively, the junction contains 10 bases. TCRbeta CDR3 regions were amplified from genomic DNA using the immunoSEQ Assay, a bias-controlled multiplex PCR. Per the source publication's procedure: Nucleated cell counts per sample were estimated from amplification of reference gene primers within the assay. Sequence reads were collapsed and filtered to measure the absolute abundance of every unique TCRbeta CDR3 rearrangement. For each sample, productive Simpson clonality was calculated as the square root of Simpson's diversity index across productive rearrangements. This is the immuneACCESS table as TCRdb keeps it, with only in-frame sequences that have V and J called. A part of the clones is gone; compared with another copy, unresolved V genes explain less than half, and the rest is unexplained. V and J calls and clone size follow that table, whereas D and trimming were derived from the DNA. Across this sample there are 360,000 or so clones, with approximately 89% seen only once. The ten largest clonotypes hold 1.7% of the sample.

Here the chain combines TRBV29-1 and TRBJ1-1, with the identity of the D gene unclear. Sequenced sample: PBMCs or T cells enriched from blood (not recorded which). This TCR came from a woman in her twenties or thirties who had recovered from COVID-19. The nucleotides read TGCAGCGTTGAAAGCGGGCAGAAAGCTTTCTTT. Protein translation: CSVESGQKAFF.